This T cell receptor (beta chain) is from a study of molecular identifiers for immune sequencing clone quantification. The study's findings and limits: Identical TCR molecules sharing a barcode could underestimate highly expanded clone sizes.

CDR3 length equals 15 residues. Germline V gene sequence: CDR1 GTSNPN, CDR2 SVGIG (reference sequence). Trimming left V 1 base short and J 3 bases short, with 12 bases between. Sorting isolated naive CD8 T cells as CD8+CD4-CCR7+CD45RA+ events. In preparing bulk TCR libraries, previously described methods and listed TCR primers were used. TCRdb itself ran the PCR reads through MiXCR, one entry per CDR3 protein. The repertoire includes more than 450,000 distinct CDR3 sequences, about 26% of them detected once, and around 0.8% sits in the top ten. This clonotype was found a few times. Its antigen remains unknown.

The receptor was isolated from a human donor in good health. Some libraries in this study had Jurkat cell RNA spiked in. The source material was naive CD8+ T cells from blood, with Jurkat cell RNA spiked in. Stated subset: FACS-sorted CD8+CD4-CCR7+CD45RA+ naive T cells. The V call is TRBV30, the J call TRBJ2-2; D remains ambiguous. The CDR3 spells CAWSDRPSDTGELFF. The CDR3 DNA is TGTGCCTGGAGTGACAGACCCTCGGACACCGGGGAGCTGTTTTTT.